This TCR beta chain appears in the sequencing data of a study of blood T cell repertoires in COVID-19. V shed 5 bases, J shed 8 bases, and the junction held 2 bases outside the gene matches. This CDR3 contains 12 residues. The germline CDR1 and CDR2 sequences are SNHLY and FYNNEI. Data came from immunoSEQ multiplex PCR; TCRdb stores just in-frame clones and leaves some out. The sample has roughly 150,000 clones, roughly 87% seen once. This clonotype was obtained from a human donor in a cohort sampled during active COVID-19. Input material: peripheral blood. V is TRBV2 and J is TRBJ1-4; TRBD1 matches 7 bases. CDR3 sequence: CASSRQGEKLFF. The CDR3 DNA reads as TGTGCCAGCAGTAGACAGGGAGAAAAACTGTTTTTT.